This T cell receptor beta chain was sequenced during a study of T cells in Graves' hyperthyroidism and ophthalmopathy. There are many counts of this clonotype. Its specificity is not known. One end of the junction fails to match germline, which may point to a read error. The source material, RNA transcripts, was used to amplify TCR beta CDR3 regions. The HTBI set primed first-round TCR CDR3 RT-PCR. Each CDR3 protein is one row after TCRdb ran MiXCR on the multiplex PCR reads. The data contain about half a million distinct CDR3 sequences, roughly a quarter of them singletons. Diagnostic assessment was based on clinical symptoms, serum thyroxine and TRAb, thyroid ultrasound and orbital computed tomography. PBMCs stemmed from 8.5 to 10 ml fresh peripheral blood. Study-wide points: Among clonotypes expanded in thyroid above 0.001, most were also found in blood. It was a median around 6 months before onset that the model predicted ophthalmopathy.

This CDR3 spans 10 amino acids. This chain uses TRBV12-3 or TRBV12-4 with TRBJ2-5; D is perhaps TRBD2 (5 bases). The TCR originated in a woman aged 25 to 39 with Graves' ophthalmopathy. The sequenced sample was blood. The CDR3 DNA reads TGTGCCAGCGGTTTCGGGGTCCAGTACTTC. Protein product: CASGFGVQYF.